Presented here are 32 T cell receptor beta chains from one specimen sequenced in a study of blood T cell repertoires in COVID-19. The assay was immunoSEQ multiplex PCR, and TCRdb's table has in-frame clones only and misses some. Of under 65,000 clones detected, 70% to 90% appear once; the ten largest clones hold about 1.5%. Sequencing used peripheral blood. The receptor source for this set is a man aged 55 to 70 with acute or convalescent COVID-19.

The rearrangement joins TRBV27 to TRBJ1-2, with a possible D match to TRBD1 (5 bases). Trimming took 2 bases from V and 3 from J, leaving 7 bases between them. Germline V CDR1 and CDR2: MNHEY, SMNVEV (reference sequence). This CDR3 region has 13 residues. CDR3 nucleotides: TGTGCCAGCAGTTTAAAGGGGTACTATGGCTACACCTTC. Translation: CASSLKGYYGYTF.

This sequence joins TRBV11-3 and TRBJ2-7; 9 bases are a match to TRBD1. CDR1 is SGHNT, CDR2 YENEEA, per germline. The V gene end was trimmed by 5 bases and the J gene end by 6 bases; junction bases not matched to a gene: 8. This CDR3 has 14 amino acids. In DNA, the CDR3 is TGTGCCAGCAGCCAGCTCACAGGGGGCAGCGAGCAGTACTTC. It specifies CASSQLTGGSEQYF.

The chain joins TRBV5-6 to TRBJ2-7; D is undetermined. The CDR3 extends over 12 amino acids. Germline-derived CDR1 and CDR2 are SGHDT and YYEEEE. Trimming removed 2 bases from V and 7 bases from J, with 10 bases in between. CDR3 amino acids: CASSFHRREQYF. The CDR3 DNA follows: TGTGCCAGCAGCTTTCACCGTCGGGAGCAGTACTTC.

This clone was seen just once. The CDR3 reads CASSYVGGGYEQYF. CDR3 in DNA: TGTGCCAGCAGTTACGTGGGAGGGGGCTACGAGCAGTACTTC. This chain connects TRBV6-6 to TRBJ2-7, with TRBD2 as a possible D gene (7 bases). Between the trimmed V and J ends, which lost 2 bases and 3 bases, there was a span of 11 bases. Per germline, CDR1 MNHNY and CDR2 SVGAGI (reference sequence). The CDR3 totals 14 residues.

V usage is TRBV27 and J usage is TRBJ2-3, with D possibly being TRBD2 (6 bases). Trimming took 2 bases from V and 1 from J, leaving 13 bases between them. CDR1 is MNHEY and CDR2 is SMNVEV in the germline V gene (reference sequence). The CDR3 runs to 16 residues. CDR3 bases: TGTGCCAGCAGTTTAAGGAGGGAGTTTGGCACAGATACGCAGTATTTT. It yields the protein CASSLRREFGTDTQYF.

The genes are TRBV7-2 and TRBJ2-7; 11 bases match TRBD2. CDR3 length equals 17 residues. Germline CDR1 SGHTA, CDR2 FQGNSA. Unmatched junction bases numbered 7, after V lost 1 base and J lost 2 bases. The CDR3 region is CASSLGNPGLAAYEQYF. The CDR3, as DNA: TGTGCCAGCAGCTTAGGGAATCCGGGACTAGCGGCCTACGAGCAGTACTTC. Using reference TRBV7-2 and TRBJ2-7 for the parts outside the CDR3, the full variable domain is GAGVSQSPSNKVTEKGKDVELRCDPISGHTALYWYRQSLGQGLEFLIYFQGNSAPDKSGLPSDRFSAERTGGSVSTLTIQRTQQEDSAVYLCASSLGNPGLAAYEQYFGPGTRLTVT.

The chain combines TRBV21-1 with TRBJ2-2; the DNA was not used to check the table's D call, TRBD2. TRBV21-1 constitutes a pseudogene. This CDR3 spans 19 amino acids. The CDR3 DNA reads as TGTGCCAGCAGCAAAGTTCCACCTACTAGCGGGAGGATTATCGGGGAGCTGTTTTTT. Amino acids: CASSKVPPTSGRIIGELFF.

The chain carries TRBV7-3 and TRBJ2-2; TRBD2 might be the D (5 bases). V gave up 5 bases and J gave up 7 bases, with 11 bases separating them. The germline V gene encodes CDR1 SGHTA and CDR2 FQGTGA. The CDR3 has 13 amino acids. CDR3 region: CASSPPEVGELFF. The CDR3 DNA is TGTGCCAGCAGCCCCCCGGAGGTCGGGGAGCTGTTTTTT.

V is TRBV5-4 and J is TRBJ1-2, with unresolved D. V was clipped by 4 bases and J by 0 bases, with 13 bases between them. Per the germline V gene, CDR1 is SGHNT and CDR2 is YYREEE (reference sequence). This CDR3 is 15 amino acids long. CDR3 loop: CASSGGDSANYGYTF. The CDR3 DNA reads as TGTGCCAGCAGCGGCGGTGACTCAGCTAACTATGGCTACACCTTC.

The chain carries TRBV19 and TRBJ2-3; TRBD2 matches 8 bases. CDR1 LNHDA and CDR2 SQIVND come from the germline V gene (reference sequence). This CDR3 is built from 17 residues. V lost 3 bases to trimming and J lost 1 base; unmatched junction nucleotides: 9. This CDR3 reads CASSIPRGGSGTDTQYF. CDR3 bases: TGTGCCAGTAGTATCCCCCGGGGGGGTAGCGGCACAGATACGCAGTATTTT.

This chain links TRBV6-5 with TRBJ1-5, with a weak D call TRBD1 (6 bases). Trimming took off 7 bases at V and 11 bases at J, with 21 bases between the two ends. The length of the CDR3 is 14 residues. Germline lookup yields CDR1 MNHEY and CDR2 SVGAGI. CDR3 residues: CASTQERGGGAQHF. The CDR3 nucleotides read TGTGCCAGCACCCAAGAGAGGGGAGGGGGGGCCCAGCATTTT.

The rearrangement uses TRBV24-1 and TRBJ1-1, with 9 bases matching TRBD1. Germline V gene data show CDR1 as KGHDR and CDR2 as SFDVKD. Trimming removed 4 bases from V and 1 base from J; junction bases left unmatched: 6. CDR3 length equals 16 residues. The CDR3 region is CATSEGGQGRNTEAFF. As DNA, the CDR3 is TGTGCCACCAGTGAAGGGGGACAGGGTCGGAACACTGAAGCTTTCTTT.

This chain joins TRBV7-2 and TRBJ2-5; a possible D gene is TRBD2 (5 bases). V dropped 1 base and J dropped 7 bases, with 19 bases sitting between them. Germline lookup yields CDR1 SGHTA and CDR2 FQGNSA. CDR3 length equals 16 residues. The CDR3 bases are TGTGCCAGCAGCTTAGAGGGTACCGCGGGTCCCGGGACCCAGTACTTC. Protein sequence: CASSLEGTAGPGTQYF.

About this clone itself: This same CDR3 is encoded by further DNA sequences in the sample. The CDR3 region is CASSLTRNQPQHF. CDR3 DNA: TGTGCCAGCAGCTTAACCAGGAATCAGCCCCAGCATTTT. This chain uses TRBV7-3 with TRBJ1-5; D remains unclear. V shed 0 bases and J shed 4 bases, with 4 bases lying between them. The germline V gene encodes CDR1 SGHTA and CDR2 FQGTGA. CDR3 length equals 13 residues.

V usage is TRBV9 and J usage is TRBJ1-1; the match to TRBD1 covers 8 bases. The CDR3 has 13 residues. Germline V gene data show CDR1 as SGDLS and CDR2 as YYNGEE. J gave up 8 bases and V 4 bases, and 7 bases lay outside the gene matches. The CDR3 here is CASSTRDRMEAFF. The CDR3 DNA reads TGTGCCAGCAGCACACGGGACAGGATGGAAGCTTTCTTT.

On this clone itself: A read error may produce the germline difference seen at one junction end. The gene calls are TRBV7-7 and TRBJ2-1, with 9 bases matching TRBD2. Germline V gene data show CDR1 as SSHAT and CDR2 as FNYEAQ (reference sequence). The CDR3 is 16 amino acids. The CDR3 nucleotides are TGTGCTAGCAGCCCGACTAGCGGAGCCTCCTACAATGAGCAGTTCTTC. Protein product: CASSPTSGASYNEQFF.

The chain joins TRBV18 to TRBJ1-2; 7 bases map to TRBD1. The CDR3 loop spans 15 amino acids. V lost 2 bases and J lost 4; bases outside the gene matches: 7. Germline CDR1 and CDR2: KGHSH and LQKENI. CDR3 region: CASSPETGAIYGYTF. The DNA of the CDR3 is TGTGCCAGCTCACCAGAAACAGGGGCGATCTATGGCTACACCTTC. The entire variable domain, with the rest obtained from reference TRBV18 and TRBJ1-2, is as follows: NAGVMQNPRHLVRRRGQEARLRCSPMKGHSHVYWYRQLPEEGLKFMVYLQKENIIDESGMPKERFSAEFPKEGPSILRIQQVVRGDSAAYFCASSPETGAIYGYTFGSGTRLTVV.

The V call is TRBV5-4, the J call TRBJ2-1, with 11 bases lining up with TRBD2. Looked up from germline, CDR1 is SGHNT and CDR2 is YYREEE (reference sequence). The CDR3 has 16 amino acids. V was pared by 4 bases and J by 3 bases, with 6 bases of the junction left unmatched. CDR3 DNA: TGTGCCAGCAGCGCCCCGGGACTAGCGGTCTACAATGAGCAGTTCTTC. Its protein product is CASSAPGLAVYNEQFF.

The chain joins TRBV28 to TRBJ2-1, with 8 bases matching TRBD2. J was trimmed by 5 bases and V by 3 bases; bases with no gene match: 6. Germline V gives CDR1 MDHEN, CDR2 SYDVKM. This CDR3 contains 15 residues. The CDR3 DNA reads TGTGCCAGCAGTTTGGGGTCACTAGCGGACAATGAGCAGTTCTTC. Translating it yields CASSLGSLADNEQFF.

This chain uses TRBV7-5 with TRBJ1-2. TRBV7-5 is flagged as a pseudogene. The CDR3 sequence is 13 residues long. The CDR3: CARSFAVLYGYTF. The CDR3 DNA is TGTGCCAGAAGCTTCGCGGTTCTCTATGGCTACACCTTC.

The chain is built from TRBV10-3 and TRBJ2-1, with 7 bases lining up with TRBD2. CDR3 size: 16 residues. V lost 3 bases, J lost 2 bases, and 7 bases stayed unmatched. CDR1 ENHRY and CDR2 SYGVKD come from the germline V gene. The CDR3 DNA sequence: TGTGCCATCAGTGACCCGGGGAGGGTGCCCTACAATGAGCAGTTCTTC. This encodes CAISDPGRVPYNEQFF.

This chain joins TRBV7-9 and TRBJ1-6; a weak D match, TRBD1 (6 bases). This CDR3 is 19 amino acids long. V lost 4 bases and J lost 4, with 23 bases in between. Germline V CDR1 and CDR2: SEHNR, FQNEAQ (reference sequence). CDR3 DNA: TGTGCCAGCAGCTCCCTGGGTGGAGCGGCAGGGGATTATAATTCACCCCTCCACTTT. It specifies CASSSLGGAAGDYNSPLHF.

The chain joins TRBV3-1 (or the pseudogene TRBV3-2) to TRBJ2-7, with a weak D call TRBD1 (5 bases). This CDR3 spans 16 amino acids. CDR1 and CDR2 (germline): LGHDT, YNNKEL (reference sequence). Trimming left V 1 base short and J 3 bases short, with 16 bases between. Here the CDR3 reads CASSQGGGVLSYEQYF. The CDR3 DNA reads TGTGCCAGCAGCCAAGGGGGCGGAGTTCTGAGCTACGAGCAGTACTTC.

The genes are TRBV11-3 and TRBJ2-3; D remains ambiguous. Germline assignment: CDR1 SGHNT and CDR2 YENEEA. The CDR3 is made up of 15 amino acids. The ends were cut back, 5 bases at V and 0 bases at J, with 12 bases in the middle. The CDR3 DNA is TGTGCCAGCAGCCACTCAAGACTTAGCACAGATACGCAGTATTTT. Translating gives CASSHSRLSTDTQYF.

The CDR3: CASSGGLATTDTQYF. CDR3 bases: TGTGCCAGCAGCGGAGGACTAGCGACTACAGATACGCAGTATTTT. V is TRBV7-3 and J is TRBJ2-3; 9 nucleotides agree with TRBD2. The CDR3 contains 15 residues. Germline CDR1 is SGHTA and CDR2 is FQGTGA. J was trimmed by 3 bases and V by 5 bases; bases with no gene match: 6.

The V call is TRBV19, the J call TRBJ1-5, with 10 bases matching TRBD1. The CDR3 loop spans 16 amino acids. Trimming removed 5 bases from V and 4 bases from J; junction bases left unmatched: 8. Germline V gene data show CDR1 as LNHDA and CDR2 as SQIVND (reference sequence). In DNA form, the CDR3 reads TGTGCCAGTAGTCCAACACGACAGGGGGCTAATCAGCCCCAGCATTTT. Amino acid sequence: CASSPTRQGANQPQHF. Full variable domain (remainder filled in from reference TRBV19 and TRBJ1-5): DGGITQSPKYLFRKEGQNVTLSCEQNLNHDAMYWYRQDPGQGLRLIYYSQIVNDFQKGDIAEGYSVSREKKESFPLTVTSAQKNPTAFYLCASSPTRQGANQPQHFGDGTRLSIL.

The CDR3 coding sequence is TGCGCCAGCAGCATACCGGGACAGGGAGTCGAGCAGTACTTC. Protein product: CASSIPGQGVEQYF. The chain links TRBV5-1 to TRBJ2-7; TRBD1 aligns across 9 bases. The junction had 8 bases not matched to a gene; V was cut back by 4 bases and J by 6 bases. Germline V gene sequence: CDR1 SGHRS, CDR2 YFSETQ. The length of the CDR3 is 14 residues.

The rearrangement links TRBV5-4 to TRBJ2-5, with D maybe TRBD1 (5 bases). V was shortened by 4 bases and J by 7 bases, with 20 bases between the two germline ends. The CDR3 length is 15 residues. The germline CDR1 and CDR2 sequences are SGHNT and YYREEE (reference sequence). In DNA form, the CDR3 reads TGTGCCAGCAGCCGAATGGCGAGAGACCAGGGGACCCAGTACTTC. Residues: CASSRMARDQGTQYF.

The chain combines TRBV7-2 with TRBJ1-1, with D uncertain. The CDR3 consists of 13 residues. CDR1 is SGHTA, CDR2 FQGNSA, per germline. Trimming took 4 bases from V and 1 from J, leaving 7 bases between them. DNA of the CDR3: TGTGCCAGCAGCTCGGGAGAGAACACTGAAGCTTTCTTT. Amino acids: CASSSGENTEAFF.

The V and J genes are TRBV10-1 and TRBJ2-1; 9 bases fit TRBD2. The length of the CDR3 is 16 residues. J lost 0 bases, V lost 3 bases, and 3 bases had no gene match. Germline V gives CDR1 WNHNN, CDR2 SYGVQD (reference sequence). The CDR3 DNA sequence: TGCGCCAGCAGTGAAGCGGGACTAGCCTCCTACAATGAGCAGTTCTTC. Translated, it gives CASSEAGLASYNEQFF.

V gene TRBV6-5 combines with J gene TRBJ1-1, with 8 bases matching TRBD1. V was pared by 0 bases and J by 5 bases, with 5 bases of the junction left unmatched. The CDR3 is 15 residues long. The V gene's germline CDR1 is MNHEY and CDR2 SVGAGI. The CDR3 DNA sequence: TGTGCCAGCAGTTACTCTTCTCGGACAGGGACTGAAGCTTTCTTT. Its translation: CASSYSSRTGTEAFF.

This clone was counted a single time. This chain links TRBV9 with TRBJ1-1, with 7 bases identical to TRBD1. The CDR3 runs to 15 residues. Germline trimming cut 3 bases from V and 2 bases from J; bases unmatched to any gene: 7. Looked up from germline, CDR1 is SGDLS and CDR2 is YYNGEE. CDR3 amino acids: CASSGSTGSNTEAFF. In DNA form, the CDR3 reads TGTGCCAGCAGCGGATCGACAGGGAGCAACACTGAAGCTTTCTTT.